This entry is about one T cell receptor (beta chain). The method was immunoSEQ multiplex PCR; TCRdb's version includes in-frame clones alone and lacks a portion of them. The repertoire holds about 360,000 clones, with about 87% as singletons. These data belong to a study of blood T cell repertoires in COVID-19. The wider study: PBMCs, B-cell-depleted T cells, or T cells provided the cDNA or gDNA that made up the material.

The V and J ends lost 4 bases and 8 bases, in that order; junction bases with no gene match: 10. CDR1 and CDR2 from the germline V gene are SGHTA and FQGNSA. The CDR3 runs 15 residues. This receptor was obtained from a human donor in a cohort sampled during active COVID-19. The chain joins TRBV7-2 to TRBJ1-2; 10 bases map to TRBD1. What was sequenced was peripheral blood. The CDR3 sequence is CASSSSAGTGDGYTF. For the CDR3, the DNA is TGTGCCAGCAGCTCATCAGCCGGGACAGGGGACGGCTACACCTTC.